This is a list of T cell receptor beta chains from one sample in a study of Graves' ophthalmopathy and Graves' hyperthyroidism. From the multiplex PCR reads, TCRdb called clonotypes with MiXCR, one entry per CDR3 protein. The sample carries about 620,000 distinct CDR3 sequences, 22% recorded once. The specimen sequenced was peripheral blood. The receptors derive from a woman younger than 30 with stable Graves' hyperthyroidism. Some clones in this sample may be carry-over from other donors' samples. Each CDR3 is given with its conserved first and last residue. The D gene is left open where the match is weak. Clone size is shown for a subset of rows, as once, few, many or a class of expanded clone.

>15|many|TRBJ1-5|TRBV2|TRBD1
CASTTGDRGNQPQHF
TGTGCCAGCACCACCGGGGACAGGGGCAATCAGCCCCAGCATTTT
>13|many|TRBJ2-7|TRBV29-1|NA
CSVRLDSSYEQYF
TGCAGCGTACGCCTGGACAGCTCCTACGAGCAGTACTTC
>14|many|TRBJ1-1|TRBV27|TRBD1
CASSRGRQGTEAFF
TGTGCCAGCAGCAGGGGGCGCCAAGGGACTGAAGCTTTCTTT
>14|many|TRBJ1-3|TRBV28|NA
CASSTGGAGNTIYF
TGTGCCAGCAGTACCGGGGGGGCTGGAAACACCATATATTTT
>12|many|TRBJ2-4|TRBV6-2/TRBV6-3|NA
CASSTTPIIQYF
TGTGCCAGCAGTACCACTCCTATTATTCAGTACTTC
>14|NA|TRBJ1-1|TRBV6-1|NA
CASRPRRGNTEAFF
TGTGCCAGTCGGCCCCGCCGTGGGAACACTGAAGCTTTCTTT
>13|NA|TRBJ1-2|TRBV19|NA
CASSDDRRYGYTF
TGTGCCAGTAGTGACGACAGGCGCTATGGCTACACCTTC
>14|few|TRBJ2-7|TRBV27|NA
CASSSLVSLYEQYF
TGTGCCAGCAGTTCACTAGTCTCTCTCTACGAGCAGTACTTC
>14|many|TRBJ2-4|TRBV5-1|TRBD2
CASSRREGKNIQYF
TGCGCCAGCAGCCGCCGGGAGGGCAAAAACATTCAGTACTTC
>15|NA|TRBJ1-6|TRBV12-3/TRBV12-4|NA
CASSPAIGSNSPLHF
TGTGCCAGCAGTCCGGCGATCGGGTCAAATTCACCCCTCCACTTT
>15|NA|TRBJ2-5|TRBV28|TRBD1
CASSRGQGRGETQYF
TGTGCCAGCAGCCGCGGACAGGGTCGGGGTGAGACCCAGTACTTC
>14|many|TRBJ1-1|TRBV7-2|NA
CASSLSAGSTEAFF
TGTGCCAGCAGCTTGAGCGCAGGCTCCACTGAAGCTTTCTTT
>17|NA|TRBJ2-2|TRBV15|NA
CATSRDRGRTNTGELFF
TGTGCCACCAGCAGAGATCGGGGACGGACGAACACCGGGGAGCTGTTTTTT
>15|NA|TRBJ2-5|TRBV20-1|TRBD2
CSAREIGRGGETQYF
TGCAGTGCTAGAGAAATCGGGAGGGGGGGAGAGACCCAGTACTTC
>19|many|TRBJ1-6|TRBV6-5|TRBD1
CASSYGQAVHGSYNSPLHF
TGTGCCAGCAGTTACGGACAGGCCGTCCATGGATCCTATAATTCACCCCTCCACTTT
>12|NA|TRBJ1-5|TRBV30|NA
CASEDYNQPQHF
TGTGCAAGCGAGGACTACAATCAGCCCCAGCATTTT
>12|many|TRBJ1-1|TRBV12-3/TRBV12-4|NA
CASSPRGIEAFF
TGTGCCAGCAGTCCCCGGGGGATTGAAGCTTTCTTT
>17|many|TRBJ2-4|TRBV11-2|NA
CASSLDQRVVAKNIQYF
TGTGCCAGCAGCTTAGATCAGCGGGTAGTAGCCAAAAACATTCAGTACTTC
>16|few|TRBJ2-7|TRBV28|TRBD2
CASSSGSAGGAYEQYF
TGTGCCAGCAGTTCTGGGTCGGCGGGAGGGGCCTACGAGCAGTACTTC
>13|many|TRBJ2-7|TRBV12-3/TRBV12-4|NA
CASSFEGLYEQYF
TGTGCCAGCAGTTTTGAGGGGCTCTACGAGCAGTACTTC
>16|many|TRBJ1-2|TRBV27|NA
CASSLSGQGINYGYTF
TGTGCCAGCAGTTTATCCGGGCAGGGGATTAACTATGGCTACACCTTC
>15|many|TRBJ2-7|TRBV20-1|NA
CSARVNRRPFYEQYF
TGCAGTGCTAGAGTCAATCGACGGCCTTTCTACGAGCAGTACTTC
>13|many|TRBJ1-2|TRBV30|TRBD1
CAWSLGGRSGYTF
TGTGCCTGGAGTTTAGGGGGCAGGTCTGGCTACACCTTC
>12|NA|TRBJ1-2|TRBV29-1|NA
CSVVVLGDGYTF
TGCAGCGTCGTCGTTTTGGGGGATGGCTACACCTTC
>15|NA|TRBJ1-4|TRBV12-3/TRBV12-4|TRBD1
CASSLGGTGREKLFF
TGTGCCAGCAGTTTAGGGGGGACAGGGCGTGAAAAACTGTTTTTT
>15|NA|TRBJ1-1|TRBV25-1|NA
CASSEKGTQNTEAFF
TGTGCCAGCAGTGAAAAAGGGACTCAGAACACTGAAGCTTTCTTT
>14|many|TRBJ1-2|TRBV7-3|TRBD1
CASSLTGGRYGYTF
TGTGCCAGCAGCCTAACAGGGGGAAGATATGGCTACACCTTC
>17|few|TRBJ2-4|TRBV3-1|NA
CASSNSLGTWGGDIQYF
TGTGCCAGCAGTAACTCTCTCGGGACTTGGGGCGGTGACATTCAGTACTTC
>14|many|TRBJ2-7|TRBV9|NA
CASSVGVEGYEQYF
TGTGCCAGCAGCGTAGGGGTTGAGGGATACGAGCAGTACTTC
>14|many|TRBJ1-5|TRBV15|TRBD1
CATGQHEGNQPQHF
TGTGCCACGGGACAGCACGAAGGCAATCAGCCCCAGCATTTT
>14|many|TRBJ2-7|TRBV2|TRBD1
CASQGQDPPYEQYF
TGTGCCAGCCAAGGACAGGATCCCCCCTACGAGCAGTACTTC
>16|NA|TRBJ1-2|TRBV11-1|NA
CASSIMPGRPNYGYTF
TGTGCCAGCAGCATAATGCCCGGCAGGCCCAACTATGGCTACACCTTC
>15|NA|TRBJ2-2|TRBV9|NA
CASSPTDSYGGELFF
TGTGCCAGCAGCCCAACAGACTCCTACGGCGGGGAGCTGTTTTTT
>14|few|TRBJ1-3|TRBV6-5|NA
CASSYRRSGNTIYF
TGTGCCAGCAGTTATCGCCGCTCTGGAAACACCATATATTTT
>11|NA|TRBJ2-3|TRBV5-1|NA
CASSEADTQYF
TGCGCCAGCAGCGAGGCAGATACGCAGTATTTT
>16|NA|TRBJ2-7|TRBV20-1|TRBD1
CSAPKPPGQGYYEQYF
TGCAGTGCCCCCAAGCCCCCGGGACAGGGATATTACGAGCAGTACTTC
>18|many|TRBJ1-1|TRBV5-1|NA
CASSLRLVDKPYGTEAFF
TGCGCCAGCAGCTTGCGGTTGGTTGACAAGCCATATGGGACTGAAGCTTTCTTT